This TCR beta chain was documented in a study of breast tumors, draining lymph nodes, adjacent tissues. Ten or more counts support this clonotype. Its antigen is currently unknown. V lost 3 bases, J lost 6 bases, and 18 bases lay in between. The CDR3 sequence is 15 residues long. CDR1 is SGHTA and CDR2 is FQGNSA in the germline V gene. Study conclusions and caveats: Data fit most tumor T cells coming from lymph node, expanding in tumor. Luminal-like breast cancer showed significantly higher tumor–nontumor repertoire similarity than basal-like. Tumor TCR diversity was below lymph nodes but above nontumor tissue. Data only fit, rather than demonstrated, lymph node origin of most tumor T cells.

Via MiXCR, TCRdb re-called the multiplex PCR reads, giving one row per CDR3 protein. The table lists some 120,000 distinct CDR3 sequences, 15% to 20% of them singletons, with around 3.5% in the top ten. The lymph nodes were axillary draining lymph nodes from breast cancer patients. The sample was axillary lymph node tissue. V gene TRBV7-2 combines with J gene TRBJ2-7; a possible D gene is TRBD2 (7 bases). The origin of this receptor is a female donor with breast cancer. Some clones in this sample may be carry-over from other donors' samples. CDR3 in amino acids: CASSFMGGARREQYF. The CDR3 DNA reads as TGTGCCAGCAGCTTTATGGGGGGGGCCCGACGCGAGCAGTACTTC.